These 27 T cell receptor beta chains were sequenced from one sample in a study of radiotherapy plus CTLA-4 blockade in lung cancer. Profiling relied on immunoSEQ multiplex PCR, and the TCRdb table lists in-frame clones only, not all of them. The sample contains tens of thousands of clones, 80% to 90% of which appear only once. This specimen consisted of peripheral blood, obtained from a patient treated with radiotherapy plus ipilimumab. Receptors were obtained from a human donor with non-small cell lung cancer whose response to radiotherapy plus ipilimumab could not be evaluated.

V is TRBV28 and J is TRBJ1-5; TRBD1 matches 7 bases. CDR1 is MDHEN and CDR2 is SYDVKM in the germline V gene. V gave up 5 bases and J gave up 7 bases; unmatched junction bases: 8. The CDR3 contains 14 residues. For the CDR3, the DNA is TGTGCCAGCAGTATACTACAGGGGCGCCAGCCCCAGCATTTT. Protein sequence: CASSILQGRQPQHF.

The chain has TRBV5-1 and TRBJ1-1; weak D call: TRBD1 (6 bases). Germline CDR1 SGHRS, CDR2 YFSETQ. The CDR3 length is 14 residues. V was cut by 0 bases and J by 1 base, with 7 bases left in between. The CDR3 loop reads CASSLEGGNTEAFF. The DNA for the CDR3 is TGCGCCAGCAGCTTGGAAGGGGGGAACACTGAAGCTTTCTTT.

The rearrangement uses TRBV28 and TRBJ1-1, with D unclear. CDR1 is MDHEN and CDR2 is SYDVKM in the germline V gene. V lost 3 bases to trimming and J lost 7 bases, with 24 bases between them. This CDR3 comprises 17 residues. The CDR3 nucleotides are TGTGCCAGCAGTTTGGGAGTCCTACCCCGGGCGCACGGTGAAGCTTTCTTT. Translating gives CASSLGVLPRAHGEAFF.

J is TRBJ1-2 and V is TRBV12-5; no clear D gene. The CDR3 has 13 residues. In germline, CDR1 is LGHNT, CDR2 FRNRAP. The V gene lost 4 bases and the J gene lost 4 bases, with 10 bases spanning the gap. For the CDR3, the DNA is TGTGCTAGTGGTTATGAGGCGATCTATGGCTACACCTTC. Translating it yields CASGYEAIYGYTF.

This clone was found a few times. The chain is built from TRBV6-6 and TRBJ1-2, with D possibly being TRBD1 (6 bases). The CDR3 is 15 residues long. CDR1 is MNHNY and CDR2 is SVGAGI in the germline V gene (reference sequence). With 2 bases removed from V and 6 bases from J, the gap between germline ends came to 16 bases. The CDR3 region has the DNA TGTGCCAGCAGTTACGGGGCAGGGGAATTAGATGGCTACACCTTC. Protein product: CASSYGAGELDGYTF.

The rearrangement uses TRBV27 and TRBJ2-1; the match to TRBD2 covers 10 bases. Per the germline V gene, CDR1 is MNHEY and CDR2 is SMNVEV (reference sequence). The CDR3 is 15 amino acids. V lost 6 bases and J lost 3; bases outside the gene matches: 5. The CDR3 loop reads CASSRAGGVYNEQFF. CDR3 bases: TGTGCCAGCAGCCGAGCGGGAGGGGTCTACAATGAGCAGTTCTTC.

This CDR3 is CASSQDQGPTGWGANVLTF. DNA of the CDR3: TGCGCCAGCAGCCAAGATCAGGGTCCGACAGGGTGGGGGGCCAACGTCCTGACTTTC. This chain joins TRBV4-3 and TRBJ2-6; 7 bases match TRBD1. This CDR3 is 19 amino acids long. V was clipped by 0 bases and J by 4 bases; unmatched bases: 12. In germline, CDR1 is LGHNA, CDR2 YSLEER.

This clone was found once. The rearrangement links TRBV9 to TRBJ2-6; D possibly corresponds to TRBD2 (5 bases). This CDR3 contains 16 residues. Per the germline V gene, CDR1 is SGDLS and CDR2 is YYNGEE. Trimming took 0 bases from V and 1 from J, leaving 8 bases between them. The CDR3 DNA reads TGTGCCAGCAGCGTAGGAGGGTTATCTGGGGCCAACGTCCTGACTTTC. This codes for CASSVGGLSGANVLTF.

This clone was counted between two and nine times. The V gene is TRBV28, the J gene TRBJ2-6; weak D call: TRBD1 (5 bases). Germline lookup yields CDR1 MDHEN and CDR2 SYDVKM. The V gene lost 6 bases and the J gene lost 0 bases, with 12 bases spanning the gap. This CDR3 has 16 amino acids. This CDR3 is CASRQDVYSGANVLTF. CDR3 nucleotides: TGTGCCAGCAGACAGGACGTCTACTCTGGGGCCAACGTCCTGACTTTC.

The chain employs TRBV18 and TRBJ2-2, with 8 nucleotides matching TRBD1. CDR3 size: 16 residues. J lost 7 bases, V lost 3 bases, and 10 bases had no gene match. The germline V gene has CDR1 KGHSH and CDR2 LQKENI. CDR3 loop: CASSPEGQGTNGELFF. Here the CDR3 DNA reads TGTGCCAGCTCACCCGAAGGACAGGGAACAAACGGGGAGCTGTTTTTT.

The V call is TRBV30, the J call TRBJ2-1; TRBD2 agrees at 12 bases. The V segment lost 0 bases and the J segment 10 bases; nucleotides outside the gene matches: 10. The CDR3 covers 16 residues. Germline CDR1 is GTSNPN and CDR2 is SVGIG (reference sequence). The CDR3 region has the DNA TGTGCCTGGAGTGTAGGGGTTCTAGCGGGAGGGGGGGAGCAGTTCTTC. This codes for CAWSVGVLAGGGEQFF.

The rearrangement joins TRBV28 to TRBJ1-4, with 8 positions matching TRBD1. J was trimmed by 8 bases and V by 6 bases; bases with no gene match: 8. Germline CDR1 MDHEN, CDR2 SYDVKM. This CDR3 contains 14 residues. The CDR3, as DNA: TGTGCCAGCAGCCTCAGACAGGGGCAGGAAAAACTGTTTTTT. Translating it yields CASSLRQGQEKLFF.

The genes are TRBV12-5 and TRBJ2-1, with 9 bases aligning to TRBD1. The length of the CDR3 is 14 residues. Trimming took 6 bases from V and 4 from J; bases not matched to a gene: 4. Looked up from germline, CDR1 is LGHNT and CDR2 is FRNRAP. DNA of the CDR3: TGTGCTAGTGGCTCCGGGACAGGGTACAATGAGCAGTTCTTC. This codes for CASGSGTGYNEQFF.

V gene TRBV29-1 combines with J gene TRBJ2-3, with 8 positions matching TRBD1. This CDR3 region has 14 residues. CDR1 is SQVTM and CDR2 is ANQGSEA in the germline V gene. Trimming at V came to 4 bases and at J to 5 bases, leaving 8 bases not matched to a gene. The CDR3 region is CSVGRTGSGDTQYF. In nucleotides, the CDR3 is TGCAGCGTTGGACGGACAGGGTCGGGAGATACGCAGTATTTT.

The gene calls are TRBV7-2 and TRBJ2-7; possibly TRBD1 for D (7 bases). This CDR3 is built from 14 residues. The ends were cut back, 4 bases at V and 3 bases at J, with 13 bases in the middle. CDR1 and CDR2 (germline): SGHTA, FQGNSA. The CDR3 loop is CASSSQGGSYEQYF. CDR3 nucleotides: TGTGCCAGCAGCTCGCAGGGGGGAAGCTACGAGCAGTACTTC.

The chain couples TRBV19 to TRBJ2-6, with TRBD2 as a possible D gene (5 bases). V was shortened by 5 bases and J by 2 bases, with 7 bases between the two germline ends. Germline CDR1 is LNHDA and CDR2 is SQIVND (reference sequence). This CDR3 has 14 amino acids. The CDR3 loop is CASSSGAGANVLTF. For the CDR3, the DNA is TGTGCCAGTAGTTCCGGGGCTGGGGCCAACGTCCTGACTTTC.

A single count supports this clone. The rearrangement links TRBV27 to TRBJ1-5; D unresolved. Deletions cut 6 bases from V and 3 bases from J, with 18 bases between. Per germline, CDR1 MNHEY and CDR2 SMNVEV (reference sequence). The CDR3 is 16 amino acids. This chain's CDR3 is CASSHLSGSPNQPQHF. Written as DNA, the CDR3 is TGTGCCAGCAGCCATTTATCAGGCAGTCCCAATCAGCCCCAGCATTTT.

The chain links TRBV4-3 to TRBJ2-7; unclear D gene. Germline V gives CDR1 LGHNA, CDR2 YSLEER. Trimming left V 1 base short and J 4 bases short, with 8 bases between. CDR3 length equals 13 residues. CDR3 protein: CASSQGNEYEQYF. Here the CDR3 DNA reads TGCGCCAGCAGCCAAGGCAATGAGTACGAGCAGTACTTC.

The chain combines TRBV2 with TRBJ2-1; weak D call: TRBD2 (5 bases). This CDR3 spans 12 amino acids. Germline V CDR1 and CDR2: SNHLY, FYNNEI. V was shortened by 7 bases and J by 10 bases, with 14 bases between the two germline ends. The CDR3 sequence is CASTTARGEQFF. The CDR3 DNA is TGTGCCAGCACCACGGCTAGAGGGGAGCAGTTCTTC.

Only one count was recorded for this clone. V is TRBV28 and J is TRBJ1-2; 11 bases are a match to TRBD1. V was clipped by 6 bases and J by 8 bases; unmatched bases: 11. The CDR3 has 15 amino acids. CDR1 is MDHEN and CDR2 is SYDVKM in the germline V gene. This chain's CDR3 is CASSLTGQGAGGYTF. The CDR3 bases are TGTGCCAGCAGCCTTACCGGACAGGGGGCGGGGGGCTACACCTTC.

The table lists this clone with a few counts. The chain employs TRBV19 and TRBJ2-2; maybe TRBD1 (6 bases). The ends were cut back, 6 bases at V and 0 bases at J, with 29 bases in the middle. The germline V gene has CDR1 LNHDA and CDR2 SQIVND (reference sequence). The CDR3 spans 21 residues. The DNA for the CDR3 is TGTGCCAGTAGCTCGAACGGTCGGGGAGCGACAGGTCCCGCGAACACCGGGGAGCTGTTTTTT. Encoded protein: CASSSNGRGATGPANTGELFF.

This clone was counted once. V gene TRBV7-9 combines with J gene TRBJ2-2, with a possible D match to TRBD1 (5 bases). Trimming took off 11 bases at V and 3 bases at J, with 19 bases between the two ends. Germline CDR1 reads SEHNR; CDR2 reads FQNEAQ (reference sequence). The CDR3 extends over 15 amino acids. CDR3 region: CAGMGRPIYTGELFF. The CDR3 DNA reads as TGTGCCGGAATGGGGCGGCCGATATACACCGGGGAGCTGTTTTTT.

The chain joins TRBV9 to TRBJ1-3; 7 bases agree with TRBD1. CDR1 is SGDLS and CDR2 is YYNGEE in the germline V gene. CDR3 length equals 16 residues. J was trimmed by 0 bases and V by 4 bases; bases with no gene match: 7. CDR3 bases: TGTGCCAGCAGCCCCCGACAGGGTGGCTCTGGAAACACCATATATTTT. Residues: CASSPRQGGSGNTIYF.

This clone was detected only a few times. The rearrangement uses TRBV7-9 and TRBJ2-1; D is unclear. Trimming removed 5 bases from V and 6 bases from J, with 17 bases in between. The CDR3 is made up of 15 amino acids. CDR1 is SEHNR and CDR2 is FQNEAQ in the germline V gene (reference sequence). CDR3 nucleotide sequence: TGTGCCAGCAGCCCGGATGCCCGGTGGAGCAATGAGCAGTTCTTC. It codes for CASSPDARWSNEQFF.

This clone was detected only once. CDR3 residues: CASSILNTGELFF. CDR3 DNA sequence: TGTGCCAGCAGCATATTAAACACCGGGGAGCTGTTTTTT. V is TRBV11-2 and J is TRBJ2-2; D gene ambiguous. The V and J ends lost 5 bases and 2 bases respectively, with 6 bases between them. Per the germline V gene, CDR1 is SGHAT and CDR2 is FQNNGV. The CDR3 totals 13 residues. Complete variable domain (other parts from reference TRBV11-2 and TRBJ2-2): EAGVAQSPRYKIIEKRQSVAFWCNPISGHATLYWYQQILGQGPKLLIQFQNNGVVDDSQLPKDRFSAERLKGVDSTLKIQPAKLEDSAVYLCASSILNTGELFFGEGSRLTVL.

The gene calls are TRBV4-3 and TRBJ2-1; D might be TRBD1 (8 bases). Germline values: CDR1 LGHNA, CDR2 YSLEER. The CDR3 contains 16 residues. V lost 3 bases and J 6 bases, leaving 18 bases between the germline ends. The CDR3 DNA reads as TGCGCCAGCAGCCAGGCTCTACAGGGGGGGCCCAATGAGCAGTTCTTC. This gives the protein CASSQALQGGPNEQFF.

The genes are TRBV4-1 and TRBJ1-2; D remains ambiguous. The V end lost 0 bases, the J end lost 4 bases, and 9 bases lay between the germline ends. Germline V gives CDR1 MGHRA, CDR2 YSYEKL. The CDR3 is made up of 14 amino acids. The CDR3 spells CASSQDAATYGYTF. CDR3 coding DNA: TGCGCCAGCAGCCAAGATGCCGCTACCTATGGCTACACCTTC.